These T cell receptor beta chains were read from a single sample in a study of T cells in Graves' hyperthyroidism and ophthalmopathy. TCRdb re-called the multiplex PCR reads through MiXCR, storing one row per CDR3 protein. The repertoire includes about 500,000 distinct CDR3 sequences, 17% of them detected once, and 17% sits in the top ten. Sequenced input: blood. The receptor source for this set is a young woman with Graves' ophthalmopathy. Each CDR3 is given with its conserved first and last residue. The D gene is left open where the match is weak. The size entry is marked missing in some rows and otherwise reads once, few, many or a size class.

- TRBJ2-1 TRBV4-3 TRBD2 CASSQDSGRYEQFF TGCGCCAGCAGCCAAGATAGCGGGAGATATGAGCAGTTCTTC
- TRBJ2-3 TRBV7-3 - CASSQDATNTDTQYF TGTGCCAGCAGCCAAGACGCGACTAACACAGATACGCAGTATTTT
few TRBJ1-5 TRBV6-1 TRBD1 CASRLTGGSNQPQHF TGTGCCAGCAGATTGACAGGGGGGAGCAATCAGCCCCAGCATTTT
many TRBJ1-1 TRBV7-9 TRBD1 CASSLDRGYPEAFF TGTGCCAGCAGCTTAGACAGGGGATATCCTGAAGCTTTCTTT
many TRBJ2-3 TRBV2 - CASTGNPSEGTDTQYF TGTGCCAGCACGGGCAACCCGTCGGAAGGGACAGATACGCAGTATTTT
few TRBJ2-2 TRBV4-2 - CASSQDRLSNTGELFF TGTGCCAGCAGCCAAGACAGACTTTCGAACACCGGGGAGCTGTTTTTT
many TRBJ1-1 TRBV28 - CASSTDRLGGMNTEAFF TGTGCCAGCAGCACTGACCGCCTTGGGGGCATGAACACTGAAGCTTTCTTT
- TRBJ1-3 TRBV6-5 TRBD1 CASSYGTGGGNTIYF TGTGCCAGCAGTTACGGGACAGGGGGTGGAAACACCATATATTTT
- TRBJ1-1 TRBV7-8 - CASSPVLFAESEAFF TGTGCCAGCAGCCCCGTATTGTTCGCGGAGTCTGAAGCTTTCTTT
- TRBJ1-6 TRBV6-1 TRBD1 CASTRLRTGDYSPLHF TGTGCCAGCACCCGCCTTCGGACAGGGGATTATTCACCCCTCCACTTT
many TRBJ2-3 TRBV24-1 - CATSDREAGTDTQYF TGTGCCACCAGTGACAGGGAGGCCGGCACAGATACGCAGTATTTT
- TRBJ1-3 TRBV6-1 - CASSNERQSGNTIYF TGTGCCAGCTCCAACGAGAGGCAGTCTGGAAACACCATATATTTT
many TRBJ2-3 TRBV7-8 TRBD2 CASSLGTSGSAGTQYF TGTGCCAGCAGCTTAGGAACTAGCGGGAGTGCGGGTACGCAGTATTTT
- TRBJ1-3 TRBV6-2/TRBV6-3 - CASALEVAGNTIYF TGTGCCAGCGCGTTGGAAGTAGCTGGAAACACCATATATTTT
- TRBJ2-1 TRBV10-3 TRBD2 CAISGATSGRPNEQFF TGTGCCATCAGCGGAGCGACTAGCGGGAGGCCCAATGAGCAGTTCTTC
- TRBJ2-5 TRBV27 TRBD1 CASSPGTGVGEETQYF TGTGCCAGCAGTCCTGGGACAGGGGTCGGCGAAGAGACCCAGTACTTC
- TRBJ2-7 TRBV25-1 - CASSSTVSYEQYF TGTGCCAGCAGTTCAACCGTATCCTACGAGCAGTACTTC
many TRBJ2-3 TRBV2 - CASSDRMADTQYF TGTGCCAGCAGTGATCGAATGGCGGATACGCAGTATTTT
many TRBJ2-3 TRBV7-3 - CASSLGPRVGTDTQYF TGTGCCAGCAGCTTAGGTCCGCGAGTGGGCACAGATACGCAGTATTTT
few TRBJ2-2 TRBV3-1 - CANSQGGGGYTGELFF TGTGCCAACAGCCAGGGAGGGGGAGGTTACACCGGGGAGCTGTTTTTT
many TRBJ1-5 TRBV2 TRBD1 CASTTTGARGSNQPQHF TGTGCCAGCACCACGACAGGGGCGAGGGGAAGCAATCAGCCCCAGCATTTT
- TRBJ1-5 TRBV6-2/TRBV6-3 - CASSPYQYSDYSNQPQHF TGTGCCAGCAGTCCGTACCAGTATTCCGACTATAGCAATCAGCCCCAGCATTTT
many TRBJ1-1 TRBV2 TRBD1 CASPWGQGVGTEAFF TGTGCCAGCCCTTGGGGGCAGGGGGTTGGGACTGAAGCTTTCTTT
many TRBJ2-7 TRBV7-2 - CASSLGTNLYEQYF TGTGCCAGCAGCTTGGGCACTAACCTCTACGAGCAGTACTTC
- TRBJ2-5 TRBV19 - CASSIGAETKWETQYF TGTGCCAGTAGTATAGGAGCCGAGACCAAATGGGAGACCCAGTACTTC
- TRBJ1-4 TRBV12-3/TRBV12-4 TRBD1 CASSGGDRWDEKLFF TGTGCCAGCAGTGGCGGGGACAGGTGGGATGAAAAACTGTTTTTT
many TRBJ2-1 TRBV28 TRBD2 CASSSTILAGGSDEQFF TGTGCCAGCAGTTCGACCATTCTAGCGGGAGGGTCCGATGAGCAGTTCTTC
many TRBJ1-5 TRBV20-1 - CSAGGHGYQPQHF TGCAGTGCTGGGGGACACGGCTATCAGCCCCAGCATTTT
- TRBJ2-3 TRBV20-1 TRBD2 CSARDGLAGISRDTQYF TGCAGTGCTAGAGATGGACTAGCGGGGATCAGCAGAGATACGCAGTATTTT
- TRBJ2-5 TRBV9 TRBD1 CASSGLGTAQETQYF TGTGCCAGCAGCGGCCTTGGGACAGCACAAGAGACCCAGTACTTC
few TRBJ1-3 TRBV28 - CASSTPPSGNTIYF TGTGCCAGCAGTACCCCGCCCTCTGGAAACACCATATATTTT
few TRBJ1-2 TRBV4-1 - CASSQSGGNYGYTF TGCGCCAGCAGCCAGAGTGGGGGCAACTATGGCTACACCTTC
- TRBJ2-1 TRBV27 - CASSLGAGAYNEQFF TGTGCCAGCAGTTTGGGGGCAGGCGCCTACAATGAGCAGTTCTTC